This entry describes one TCR beta chain. No antigen is known for it. The PCR had 60 Vbeta and 13 Jbeta primers. Methods used by the authors: Among the unique TCR beta chains that a later analysis counted, about 81 million in all, 9.5 million to 12 million were shared. This table comes from immunoSEQ multiplex PCR, and its TCRdb copy is limited to in-frame clones, with some not included. The DNA gave D and trimming, while V, J and clone size come from that table. The sample lists just over 200,000 clones, approximately 85% occurring once. The sample belongs to a study of cytomegalovirus exposure and HLA in healthy donors. Study-level findings and limits: Researchers counted 164 TCR beta chains as cytomegalovirus-associated. It was shown in a later analysis that HLA-associated TCR beta chains were more clonally expanded than other, equally common chains. In a later analysis, at a false discovery rate of 0.05, 15,000 to 20,000 TCR beta sequences were associated with HLA alleles.

V lost 2 bases and J 0 bases, leaving 4 bases between the germline ends. Per germline, CDR1 LNHDA and CDR2 SQIVND (reference sequence). The CDR3 is 14 amino acids. Sequencing was carried out using PBMCs. The V call is TRBV19, the J call TRBJ1-4; D gene ambiguous. The TCR sequence derives from a woman in her thirties or forties in good health and CMV-seronegative. CDR3 protein: CASSIQATNEKLFF. In nucleotides, the CDR3 is TGTGCCAGTAGTATACAGGCAACTAATGAAAAACTGTTTTTT.